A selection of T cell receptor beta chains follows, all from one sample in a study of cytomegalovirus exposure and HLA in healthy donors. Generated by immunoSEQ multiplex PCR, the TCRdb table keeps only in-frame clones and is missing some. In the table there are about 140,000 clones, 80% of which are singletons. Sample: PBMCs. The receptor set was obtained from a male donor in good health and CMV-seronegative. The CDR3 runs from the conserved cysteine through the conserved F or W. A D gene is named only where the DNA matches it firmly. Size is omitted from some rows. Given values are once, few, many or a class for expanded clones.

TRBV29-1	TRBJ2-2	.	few	TGCAGCGTTGTACTCAGGGGCGCCGGGGAGCTGTTTTTT	CSVVLRGAGELFF
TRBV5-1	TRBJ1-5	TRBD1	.	TGCGCCAGCAGCTCCACCGGGACAGGGAATCAGCCCCAGCATTTT	CASSSTGTGNQPQHF
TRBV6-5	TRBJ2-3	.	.	TGTGCCAGCACCTCAACAGGAAATACGCAGTATTTT	CASTSTGNTQYF
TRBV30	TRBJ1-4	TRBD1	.	TGTGCCTGGAGTGATACAGGGGGAATTAATGAAAAACTGTTTTTT	CAWSDTGGINEKLFF
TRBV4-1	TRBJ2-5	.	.	TGCGCCAGCAGCCAAGACGGGGTAAACAAGGAGACCCAGTACTTC	CASSQDGVNKETQYF
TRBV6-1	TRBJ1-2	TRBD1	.	TGTGCCAGCAGTGACAGGGGGCCCTCCTACTATGGCTACACCTTC	CASSDRGPSYYGYTF
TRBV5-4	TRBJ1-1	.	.	TGTGCCAGCAGCCTCGACAGAGGTAACACTGAAGCTTTCTTT	CASSLDRGNTEAFF
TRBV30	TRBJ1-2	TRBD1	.	TGTGCCTGGAGTGTACATAACAGGGGGAAATCCTATGGCTACACCTTC	CAWSVHNRGKSYGYTF
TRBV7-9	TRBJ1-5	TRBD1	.	TGTGCCAGCAGCGAGGGACAGCTTAGCAATCAGCCCCAGCATTTT	CASSEGQLSNQPQHF
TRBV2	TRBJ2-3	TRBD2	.	TGTGCCAGCAGTGATCTAGCGGGGGGAATCACAGATACGCAGTATTTT	CASSDLAGGITDTQYF
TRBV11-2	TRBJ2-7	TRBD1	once	TGTGCCAGCAGCTTAGGACAGGGGGCCTACGAGCAGTACTTC	CASSLGQGAYEQYF
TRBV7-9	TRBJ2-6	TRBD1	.	TGTGCCAGCAGCTTTCTCCGGGACAGGGTGCCTGGGGCCAACGTCCTGACTTTC	CASSFLRDRVPGANVLTF
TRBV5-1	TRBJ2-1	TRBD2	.	TGCGCCAGCAGCCCACCGGGACTAGCGGGGGGGGATGAGCAGTTCTTC	CASSPPGLAGGDEQFF
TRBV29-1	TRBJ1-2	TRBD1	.	TGCAGCGTTGAAGGCGTATGGGACAGCCCAAATGGCTACACCTTC	CSVEGVWDSPNGYTF
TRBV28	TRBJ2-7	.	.	TGTGCCAGCAGTCCCCAAGGGACAAAATCCTACGAGCAGTACTTC	CASSPQGTKSYEQYF
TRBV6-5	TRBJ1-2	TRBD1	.	TGTGCCAGCAGTTACCGGGGACAGGGTTACGATGGCTACACCTTC	CASSYRGQGYDGYTF
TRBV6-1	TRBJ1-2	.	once	TGTGCCAGCAGGGGGCCGGGGGGCTATGGCTACACCTTC	CASRGPGGYGYTF
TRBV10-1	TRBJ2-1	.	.	TGCGCCAGCAGTGAGTCAGGACAGCACAATGAGCAGTTCTTC	CASSESGQHNEQFF
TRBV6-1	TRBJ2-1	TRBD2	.	TGTGCCAGCAGTGGTCTAGCGGGGAGCGACAATGAGCAGTTCTTC	CASSGLAGSDNEQFF
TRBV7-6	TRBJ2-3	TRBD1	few	TGTGCCAGCAGCCAACCCTACGCCCGGGACAGGGGGCTGGAGTTT	CASSQPYARDRGLEF
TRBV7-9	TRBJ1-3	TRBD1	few	TGTTCCAGCAGCCCCCGGACAGGAGCCCTTTCTGGAAACACCATATATTTT	CSSSPRTGALSGNTIYF
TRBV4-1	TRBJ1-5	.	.	TGCGCCAGCAGCCAAGATCCAGTCAATCAGCCCCAGCATTTT	CASSQDPVNQPQHF
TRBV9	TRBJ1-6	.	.	TGTGCCAGCAGCGTAGGGGGGCCGAATTCACCCCTCCACTTT	CASSVGGPNSPLHF
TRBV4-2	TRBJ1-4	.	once	TGTGCCAGCAGCCAAGAGGTAGGCAGGGGAAGTGAAAAACTGTTTTTT	CASSQEVGRGSEKLFF
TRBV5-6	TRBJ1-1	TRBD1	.	TGTGCCAGCAGCGGCACCAGGGGGACTGAAGCTTTCTTT	CASSGTRGTEAFF
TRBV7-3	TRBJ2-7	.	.	TGTGCCAGCAGCTCTATACGTCTACCCTACGAGCAGTACTTC	CASSSIRLPYEQYF
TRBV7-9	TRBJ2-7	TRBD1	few	TGTGCCAGCAGCTCCACCGGGACAGAGCCCTACGAGCAGTACTTC	CASSSTGTEPYEQYF